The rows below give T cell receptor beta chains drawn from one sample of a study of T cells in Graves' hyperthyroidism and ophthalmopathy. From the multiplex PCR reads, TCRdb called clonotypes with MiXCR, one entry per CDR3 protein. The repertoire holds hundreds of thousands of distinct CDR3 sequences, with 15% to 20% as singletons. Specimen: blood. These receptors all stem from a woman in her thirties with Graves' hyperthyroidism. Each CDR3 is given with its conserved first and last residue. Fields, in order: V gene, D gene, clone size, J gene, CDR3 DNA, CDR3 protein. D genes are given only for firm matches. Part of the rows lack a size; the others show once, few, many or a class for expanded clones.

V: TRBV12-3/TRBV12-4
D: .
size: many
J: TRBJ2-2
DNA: TGTGCCAGTCATGCTGGCGGTTTCACCGGGGAGCTGTTTTTT
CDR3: CASHAGGFTGELFF

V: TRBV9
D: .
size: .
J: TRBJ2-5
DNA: TGTGCCATCAGTCGGGTCAGGGAGTCGGAGACCCAGTACTTC
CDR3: CAISRVRESETQYF

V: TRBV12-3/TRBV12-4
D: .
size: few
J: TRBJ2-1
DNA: TGTGCCAGCAGTTTAATCGTTCCCAATGAGCAGTTCTTC
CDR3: CASSLIVPNEQFF

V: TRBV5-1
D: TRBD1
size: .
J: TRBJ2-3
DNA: TGCGCCAGCACCCGGACAGGAGACACAGATACGCAGTATTTT
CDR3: CASTRTGDTDTQYF

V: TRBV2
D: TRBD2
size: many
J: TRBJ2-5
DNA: TGTGCCAGCACGGATAGCGGGAGACCAGAGACCCAGTACTTC
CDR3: CASTDSGRPETQYF

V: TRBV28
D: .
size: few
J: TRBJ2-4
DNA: TGTGCCAGCAGGAAGGGTCTCCTAGCCAAAAACATTCAGTACTTC
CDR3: CASRKGLLAKNIQYF

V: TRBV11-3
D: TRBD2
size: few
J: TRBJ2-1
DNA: TGTGCCAGCAGCTATAGCGGGAGTAGAGAGCAGTTCTTC
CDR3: CASSYSGSREQFF

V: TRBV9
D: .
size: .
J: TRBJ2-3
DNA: TGTGCCAGCAGCGTAGGGACCCAGGGGTCAGATACGCAGTATTTT
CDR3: CASSVGTQGSDTQYF

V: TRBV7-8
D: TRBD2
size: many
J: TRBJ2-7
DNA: TGTGCCAGCAGCCTCAGGAGGGCGGGAGGGCCATACGAGCAGTACTTC
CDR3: CASSLRRAGGPYEQYF

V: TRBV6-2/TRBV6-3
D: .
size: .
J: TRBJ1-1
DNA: TGTGCCAGCAGTTACGTGGGGGACCTCCTAAAGGGGACTGAAGCTTTCTTT
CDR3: CASSYVGDLLKGTEAFF

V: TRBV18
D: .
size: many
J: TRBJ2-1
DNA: TGTGCCAGCTCACCACCGTTAAACAGCTACAATGAGCAGTTCTTC
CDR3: CASSPPLNSYNEQFF

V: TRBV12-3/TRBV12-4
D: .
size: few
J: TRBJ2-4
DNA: TGTGCCAGCAGCTTGAATCGGGGACACATTCAGTACTTC
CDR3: CASSLNRGHIQYF

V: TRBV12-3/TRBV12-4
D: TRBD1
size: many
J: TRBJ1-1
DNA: TGTGCCAGCAGTTTCGGACAGGGGAACACTGAAGCTTTCTTT
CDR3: CASSFGQGNTEAFF

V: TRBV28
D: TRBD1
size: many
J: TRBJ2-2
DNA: TGTGCCAGCAGGGAAACAGGGGGAGACACCGGGGAGCTGTTTTTT
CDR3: CASRETGGDTGELFF

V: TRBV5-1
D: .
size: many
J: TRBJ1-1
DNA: TGCGCCAGCAGCCCCCCGGGGGGGGTGGGCACTGAAGCTTTCTTT
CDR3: CASSPPGGVGTEAFF

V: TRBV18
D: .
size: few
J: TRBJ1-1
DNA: TGTGCCAGCTCACCCCAATCCGGGGGGAGAAACACTGAAGCTTTCTTT
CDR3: CASSPQSGGRNTEAFF

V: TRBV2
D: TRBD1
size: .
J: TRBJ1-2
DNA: TGTGCCAGCGTAATATTCCGGGACAGGGAATTTTCTGTGACCTTC
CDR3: CASVIFRDREFSVTF

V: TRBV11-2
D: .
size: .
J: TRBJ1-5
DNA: TGTGCCAGCAGCTTAGGCGGGTCGGGTCAGCCCCAGCATTTT
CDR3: CASSLGGSGQPQHF

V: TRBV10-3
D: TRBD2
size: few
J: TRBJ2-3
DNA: TGTGCCATCAGTGAGTATCGTGCTGGAGCGGGAGTTTCAGATACGCAGTATTTT
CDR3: CAISEYRAGAGVSDTQYF

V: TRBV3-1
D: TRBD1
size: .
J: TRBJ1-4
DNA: TGTGCCAGCAGCCGGGGGGACAGCACTAATGAAAAACTGTTTTTT
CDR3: CASSRGDSTNEKLFF

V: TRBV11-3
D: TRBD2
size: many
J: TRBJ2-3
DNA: TGTGCCAGCAGCTTTGGTACTAGCGGGAGTGGAAATGGAGATACGCAGTATTTT
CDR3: CASSFGTSGSGNGDTQYF

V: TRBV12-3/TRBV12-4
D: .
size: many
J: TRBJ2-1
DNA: TGTGCCAGCAGTTCTCGGCCCCTCGGCCAATATTGGAATGAGCAGTTCTTC
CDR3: CASSSRPLGQYWNEQFF

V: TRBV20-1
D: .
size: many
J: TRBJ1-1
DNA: TGCAGTGCTAGAGGGCCCGGATGGGATGAAGCTTTCTTT
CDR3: CSARGPGWDEAFF

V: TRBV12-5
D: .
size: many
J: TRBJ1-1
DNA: TGTGCTAGTGGCCATTTCAGGGATACTGAAGCTTTCTTT
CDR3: CASGHFRDTEAFF

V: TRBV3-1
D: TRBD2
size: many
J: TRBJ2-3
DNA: TGTGCCAGCAGCCAAAGACTAGCGGGAGGAACAGATACGCAGTATTTT
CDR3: CASSQRLAGGTDTQYF

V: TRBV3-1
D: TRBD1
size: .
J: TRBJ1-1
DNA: TGTGCCAGCAGCCAGTCCGGGACAGGGATGTTCACTGAAGCTTTCTTT
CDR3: CASSQSGTGMFTEAFF

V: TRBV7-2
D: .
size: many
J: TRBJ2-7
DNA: TGTGCCAGCAGCTTAGGCGCCGGACATAGTTACGAGCAGTACTTC
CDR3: CASSLGAGHSYEQYF

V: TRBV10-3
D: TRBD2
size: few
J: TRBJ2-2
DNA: TGTGCCATCAGTGGCACTAGCGGGAGGGCTGGCGGGGAGCTGTTTTTT
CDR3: CAISGTSGRAGGELFF

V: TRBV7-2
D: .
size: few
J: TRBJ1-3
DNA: TGTGCCAGCAGCTTAGATCGGTCCGCGGCCAACACCATATATTTT
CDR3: CASSLDRSAANTIYF

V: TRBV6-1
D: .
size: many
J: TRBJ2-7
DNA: TGTGCCAGCAGTGAACGAGGTGGGACCTACGAGCAGTACTTC
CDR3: CASSERGGTYEQYF